What follows are 13 T cell receptor beta chains derived from one specimen sequenced in a study of cytotoxic CD8 clonotypes in ibrutinib-treated CLL. Using immunoSEQ multiplex PCR, the repertoire was profiled, and TCRdb retains in-frame clones only, with some absent. The sample holds over 65,000 clones; around 79% are singletons and the top ten take 4.8%. Sequencing used PBMCs, obtained after 12 months of ibrutinib treatment. These receptor sequences come from a human donor with chronic lymphocytic leukemia.

CDR3 nucleotides: TGCGCCAGCAGCTGGACTAGCGAGAGATCCCTTAGGGATGAGCAGTTCTTC. This gives the protein CASSWTSERSLRDEQFF. The chain couples TRBV5-1 to TRBJ2-1; 9 bases are shared with TRBD2. The CDR3 covers 17 residues. Trimming removed 3 bases from V and 8 bases from J; junction bases left unmatched: 15. Germline V CDR1 and CDR2: SGHRS, YFSETQ.

The chain carries TRBV6-4 and TRBJ1-1; D call uncertain. The CDR3 sequence is 15 residues long. Trimming took 4 bases from V and 7 from J, leaving 19 bases between them. The V gene's germline CDR1 is MRHNA and CDR2 SNTAGT. CDR3 bases: TGTGCCAGCAGTGCTTCTCCAGGTGCGGCGGGTGAAGCTTTCTTT. It specifies CASSASPGAAGEAFF.

The chain uses TRBV5-1 and TRBJ1-1, with a possible D match to TRBD1 (6 bases). Trimming stripped 0 bases from V and 7 bases from J, with 10 bases between. Germline lookup yields CDR1 SGHRS and CDR2 YFSETQ. The length of the CDR3 is 13 residues. In DNA form, the CDR3 reads TGCGCCAGCAGCTTGGAGATAGGGGGTGAAGCTTTCTTT. This gives the protein CASSLEIGGEAFF.

This clone was counted ten times or more. The J gene is TRBJ1-4, the V gene TRBV25-1; no clear D. Germline CDR1 reads MGHDK; CDR2 reads SYGVNS. The CDR3 covers 14 residues. The V end was cut by 6 bases, the J end by 0 bases, with 8 bases between. CDR3 in DNA: TGTGCCAGCAGAGCAGACACAACTAATGAAAAACTGTTTTTT. Translation: CASRADTTNEKLFF.

V and J are TRBV7-9 and TRBJ1-1, with D possibly TRBD1 on 6 matching bases. CDR3 length: 12 residues. V was cut by 2 bases and J by 6 bases, with 7 bases left in between. CDR1 SEHNR and CDR2 FQNEAQ come from the germline V gene (reference sequence). The CDR3 DNA is TGTGCCAGCAGCTTAAGGGGGGCTGAAGCTTTCTTT. It encodes CASSLRGAEAFF.

The V call is TRBV5-1, the J call TRBJ2-1; the match to TRBD2 covers 12 bases. Germline V gene lookup returns CDR1 SGHRS and CDR2 YFSETQ. CDR3 length equals 17 residues. The trim removed 2 bases at V and 3 bases at J, leaving 6 bases unmatched. The CDR3 DNA follows: TGCGCCAGCAGCTTCCGGACTAGCGGGGCCGACTACAATGAGCAGTTCTTC. Amino acid sequence: CASSFRTSGADYNEQFF.

This clone was detected once. The rearrangement joins TRBV28 to TRBJ1-2; the match to TRBD1 covers 9 bases. The trim removed 9 bases at V and 5 bases at J, leaving 4 bases unmatched. CDR1 and CDR2 (germline): MDHEN, SYDVKM. The CDR3 covers 12 residues. The DNA of the CDR3 is TGTGCCAGTACGGGACAGGGATATGGCTACACCTTC. Translated, it gives CASTGQGYGYTF.

This chain joins TRBV4-1 and TRBJ2-1, with TRBD2 matching over 7 bases. Germline V lookup: CDR1 MGHRA, CDR2 YSYEKL. The CDR3 runs 16 residues. Trimming took 1 base from V and 2 from J; bases not matched to a gene: 5. The CDR3 DNA is TGCGCCAGCAGCCAAGCGGAGAGCGGGGCCTACAATGAGCAGTTCTTC. Translated: CASSQAESGAYNEQFF.

The chain links TRBV6-4 to TRBJ2-3; a possible D gene is TRBD2 (5 bases). Per germline, CDR1 MRHNA and CDR2 SNTAGT. The CDR3 covers 14 residues. Trimming stripped 6 bases from V and 1 base from J, with 11 bases between. The CDR3 region has the DNA TGTGCCAGCAGGCCCACTAGGGGCACAGATACGCAGTATTTT. Translating gives CASRPTRGTDTQYF.

Comments on this clone: Germline is not matched at one junction end, which may reflect a read error. V and J are TRBV7-7 and TRBJ2-1; unclear D gene. This CDR3 is 13 amino acids long. Germline assignment: CDR1 SSHAT and CDR2 FNYEAQ (reference sequence). This chain's CDR3 is CASSPSGGNEQFF. The CDR3 DNA reads as TGTGCTAGCAGCCCATCAGGTGGGAATGAGCAGTTCTTC.

The V gene is TRBV18, the J gene TRBJ1-1; D perhaps matches TRBD1 (6 bases). The CDR3 extends over 17 amino acids. CDR1 is KGHSH, CDR2 LQKENI, per germline. Trimming left V 4 bases short and J 0 bases short, with 18 bases between. The CDR3 loop is CASSLTPINRVNTEAFF. The DNA for the CDR3 is TGTGCCAGCTCACTCACGCCGATTAACAGGGTGAACACTGAAGCTTTCTTT.

The chain carries TRBV5-1 and TRBJ2-7; D gene ambiguous. The germline CDR1 and CDR2 sequences are SGHRS and YFSETQ. The CDR3 covers 12 residues. Trimming pared 4 bases from V and 4 bases from J, leaving 9 bases between. Written as DNA, the CDR3 is TGCGCCAGCAGCACAGATCTATACGAGCAGTACTTC. It is translated as CASSTDLYEQYF.

A note on this clone: At one boundary the junction diverges from the germline segment, which might be a read error. The chain couples TRBV7-9 to TRBJ1-5; unclear D gene. Germline assignment: CDR1 SEHNR and CDR2 FQNEAQ (reference sequence). This CDR3 is 12 amino acids long. The DNA for the CDR3 is TGTGCCAGCAGCCTAGCGGATGGACCCCAGCATTTT. Amino acids: CASSLADGPQHF.